The rows below give T cell receptor beta chains drawn from one sample of a study of cytomegalovirus exposure and HLA in healthy donors. TCRdb keeps only in-frame clones here, not all; method: immunoSEQ multiplex PCR. The repertoire holds roughly 280,000 clones, approximately 86% seen once, with about 1% in the top ten. What was sequenced was PBMCs. The receptors shown here come from a woman aged 18-30 years in good health and CMV-seronegative. The CDR3 runs from the conserved cysteine through the conserved F or W. The D gene is left open where the match is weak. Clone size is stated in some rows and not others, as once, few, many or a class when expanded.

TRBV9	TRBJ1-6	few	NA	CASSVQDPDNSPLHF	TGTGCCAGCAGCGTACAGGATCCGGATAATTCACCCCTCCACTTT
TRBV4-1	TRBJ1-5	NA	TRBD1	CASSQEAQGVSNQPQHF	TGCGCCAGCAGCCAAGAGGCACAGGGGGTATCAAATCAGCCCCAGCATTTT
TRBV13	TRBJ1-3	NA	NA	CASSLVTGPGNTIYF	TGTGCCAGCAGCTTAGTGACAGGCCCTGGAAACACCATATATTTT
TRBV5-6	TRBJ2-7	NA	TRBD2	CASSAVAGGPIYEQYF	TGTGCCAGCAGCGCGGTAGCGGGGGGGCCTATTTACGAGCAGTACTTC
TRBV27	TRBJ1-1	once	NA	CASSRSGSPRTEAFF	TGTGCCAGCTCACGTTCCGGGTCCCCTAGAACTGAAGCTTTCTTT
TRBV7-8	TRBJ2-3	once	NA	CASRDSSDTQYF	TGTGCCAGCAGAGACTCTTCCGATACGCAGTATTTT
TRBV5-6	TRBJ2-7	NA	TRBD2	CASSLGTSLVSGYF	TGTGCCAGCAGCTTGGGGACTAGCCTCGTCAGCGGGTACTTC
TRBV5-4	TRBJ1-1	NA	TRBD1	CASSSGQGPSWSEAFF	TGTGCCAGCAGCTCGGGACAGGGCCCAAGCTGGAGTGAAGCTTTCTTT
TRBV11-2	TRBJ1-5	NA	NA	CASSSQGFNQPQHF	TGTGCCAGCAGTTCCCAGGGTTTCAATCAGCCCCAGCATTTT
TRBV28	TRBJ1-2	few	NA	CASNPNGYYGYTF	TGTGCCAGCAACCCGAACGGGTACTATGGCTACACCTTC
TRBV29-1	TRBJ1-2	NA	NA	CSVEDGLNYGYTF	TGCAGCGTTGAAGATGGACTCAACTATGGCTACACCTTC
TRBV29-1	TRBJ2-1	NA	TRBD2	CSPNGLAGSYNEQFF	TGCAGCCCAAATGGACTAGCGGGATCATACAATGAGCAGTTCTTC
TRBV11-3	TRBJ2-3	NA	TRBD2	CASSLRTRITDTQYF	TGTGCCAGCAGCTTAAGGACTAGGATAACAGATACGCAGTATTTT
TRBV30	TRBJ1-4	NA	TRBD1	CAWSPGPGQGSGEKLFF	TGTGCCTGGAGTCCAGGCCCGGGACAGGGAAGTGGCGAAAAACTGTTTTTT
TRBV29-1	TRBJ1-4	NA	NA	CSVYLRATNEKLFF	TGCAGCGTCTACCTGCGGGCAACTAATGAAAAACTGTTTTTT
TRBV15	TRBJ2-1	NA	TRBD2	CATSRDARGGYNEQFF	TGTGCCACCAGCAGAGATGCGCGGGGGGGCTACAATGAGCAGTTCTTC
TRBV6-5	TRBJ1-1	NA	NA	CASFRGSTEAFF	TGTGCCAGCTTCCGGGGGTCCACTGAAGCTTTCTTT
TRBV27	TRBJ1-1	NA	TRBD1	CASSTLGQGASEAFF	TGTGCCAGCAGTACCTTAGGACAGGGGGCTTCGGAAGCTTTCTTT
TRBV19	TRBJ1-3	NA	NA	CASTARPISLSGNTIYF	TGTGCCAGTACTGCGCGCCCGATTTCCCTCTCTGGAAACACCATATATTTT
TRBV7-6	TRBJ1-6	NA	TRBD1	CASSLLKDRDSPLHF	TGTGCCAGCAGCTTGTTGAAGGACAGGGATTCACCCCTCCACTTT
TRBV9	TRBJ1-2	NA	NA	CASSVADKPNYGYTF	TGTGCCAGCAGCGTAGCGGACAAACCTAACTATGGCTACACCTTC
TRBV6-4	TRBJ2-2	NA	NA	CASSDRVGTGELFF	TGTGCCAGCAGTGACAGAGTTGGCACCGGGGAGCTGTTTTTT
TRBV18	TRBJ1-2	NA	TRBD1	CASSPPRTGPYGYTF	TGTGCCAGCTCACCCCCCCGGACAGGGCCGTACGGCTACACCTTC
TRBV11-3	TRBJ2-3	NA	TRBD2	CASSFRAGSTDTQYF	TGTGCCAGCAGCTTCAGAGCGGGAAGCACAGATACGCAGTATTTT
TRBV28	TRBJ2-4	NA	TRBD2	CASSSASGGTFPVAKNIQYF	TGTGCCAGCAGTTCCGCTAGCGGGGGTACTTTTCCTGTAGCCAAAAACATTCAGTACTTC
TRBV27	TRBJ1-2	NA	TRBD1	CASSPGQGPYGYTF	TGTGCCAGCAGTCCTGGACAGGGCCCCTATGGCTACACCTTC
TRBV7-8	TRBJ2-1	NA	NA	CASSQRTEGQFF	TGTGCCAGCAGCCAAAGAACGGAGGGGCAGTTCTTC
TRBV4-2	TRBJ2-1	NA	TRBD2	CASSQDSGSVYNEQFF	TGTGCCAGCAGCCAAGATAGCGGGAGTGTCTACAATGAGCAGTTCTTC
TRBV7-2	TRBJ1-2	NA	TRBD1	CASSLAQGEGYTF	TGTGCCAGCAGCTTAGCACAGGGGGAGGGCTACACCTTC
TRBV25-1	TRBJ2-3	NA	NA	CASLGPRTDFTDTQYF	TGTGCCAGCCTGGGGCCCCGGACCGATTTCACAGATACGCAGTATTTT
TRBV5-6	TRBJ1-1	NA	TRBD1	CASSFRDSHTEAFF	TGTGCCAGCAGCTTTAGGGACAGCCACACTGAAGCTTTCTTT
TRBV28	TRBJ2-1	NA	TRBD1	CASSLLQGTYNEQFF	TGTGCCAGCAGTTTATTACAGGGGACCTACAATGAGCAGTTCTTC
TRBV7-2	TRBJ2-2	NA	NA	CASSSPNRGLNTGELFF	TGTGCCAGCAGCTCCCCAAACAGGGGACTCAACACCGGGGAGCTGTTTTTT
TRBV29-1	TRBJ1-3	NA	NA	CSVERVSGNTIYF	TGCAGCGTTGAAAGAGTATCTGGAAACACCATATATTTT
TRBV5-1	TRBJ1-2	NA	NA	CASSLVPAVGYTF	TGCGCCAGCAGCTTGGTTCCGGCGGTCGGCTACACCTTC
TRBV5-1	TRBJ1-1	NA	TRBD1	CASSQGASWMNTEAFF	TGCGCCAGCAGCCAGGGGGCGAGCTGGATGAACACTGAAGCTTTCTTT
TRBV27	TRBJ1-5	NA	TRBD1	CATPTGEGNQPQHF	TGTGCCACCCCAACAGGGGAAGGCAATCAGCCCCAGCATTTT
TRBV5-6	TRBJ2-4	NA	NA	CASSDGREESIQYF	TGTGCCAGCAGCGACGGCCGGGAAGAGAGCATTCAGTACTTC
TRBV5-1	TRBJ2-1	NA	TRBD2	CASSGGSVAGLEEQFF	TGCGCCAGCAGCGGGGGTTCGGTAGCGGGCCTGGAGGAGCAGTTCTTC
TRBV7-9	TRBJ1-4	NA	NA	CASSLAPRGREKLFF	TGTGCCAGCAGCTTAGCTCCCAGGGGACGTGAAAAACTGTTTTTT
TRBV5-1	TRBJ1-1	NA	NA	CASSLTAPMRDTEAFF	TGCGCCAGCAGCTTGACAGCCCCTATGAGAGACACTGAAGCTTTCTTT
TRBV5-4	TRBJ1-2	few	TRBD1	CASSPQGGSGYGYTF	TGTGCCAGCAGCCCTCAGGGGGGCTCGGGCTATGGCTACACCTTC
TRBV28	TRBJ2-5	NA	TRBD1	CASSRDRGGETQYF	TGTGCCAGCAGTCGGGACAGGGGAGGGGAGACCCAGTACTTC
TRBV10-3	TRBJ1-1	once	NA	CAISEMEGRVNTEAFF	TGTGCCATCAGTGAGATGGAGGGGCGGGTTAACACTGAAGCTTTCTTT
TRBV5-4	TRBJ1-1	NA	TRBD1	CASSRTGGTEAFF	TGTGCCAGCAGCCGGACAGGGGGCACTGAAGCTTTCTTT
TRBV25-1	TRBJ1-4	few	NA	CASRREQEKLFF	TGTGCCAGCAGGAGGGAGCAGGAAAAACTGTTTTTT